The next 9 T cell receptor beta chains were all read from a single sample in a study of cytomegalovirus exposure and HLA in healthy donors. Researchers ran the PCR with 60 Vbeta and 13 Jbeta primers. The repertoire was sequenced with immunoSEQ multiplex PCR; TCRdb's copy has only in-frame clones and lacks some. The sample data list about 54,000 clones. Input material: PBMCs. Receptor source: a woman in her 40s in good health and CMV-seronegative.

V and J are TRBV5-1 and TRBJ1-1; D might be TRBD1 (5 bases). CDR3 length equals 14 residues. Trimming took off 3 bases at V and 2 bases at J, with 11 bases between the two ends. CDR1 is SGHRS and CDR2 is YFSETQ in the germline V gene. DNA for the CDR3: TGCGCCAGCAGCTCCCAGGGTATTAACACTGAAGCTTTCTTT. It specifies CASSSQGINTEAFF. The complete variable domain, with remaining parts taken from reference TRBV5-1 and TRBJ1-1, reads KAGVTQTPRYLIKTRGQQVTLSCSPISGHRSVSWYQQTPGQGLQFLFEYFSETQRNKGNFPGRFSGRQFSNSRSEMNVSTLELGDSALYLCASSSQGINTEAFFGQGTRLTVV.

The CDR3 DNA reads TGTGCCAGCAGTCCGCCAGGGGGCGGGTATGGCTACACCTTC. Translated: CASSPPGGGYGYTF. The rearrangement joins TRBV28 to TRBJ1-2, with 8 bases matching TRBD1. V lost 5 bases, J lost 5 bases, and 7 bases stayed unmatched. Germline CDR1 reads MDHEN; CDR2 reads SYDVKM. The CDR3 extends over 14 amino acids.

The rearrangement uses TRBV4-3 and TRBJ2-2; D gene ambiguous. Per the germline V gene, CDR1 is LGHNA and CDR2 is YSLEER. The CDR3 length is 15 residues. V lost 1 base, J lost 5 bases, and 11 bases lay in between. CDR3 residues: CASSQGSPGTGELFF. In DNA form, the CDR3 reads TGCGCCAGCAGCCAAGGGAGTCCGGGTACCGGGGAGCTGTTTTTT.

The J gene is TRBJ2-4, the V gene TRBV7-2; D unresolved. Trimming cost V 4 bases and J 0 bases, with 10 bases left between them. The CDR3 totals 15 residues. Looked up from germline, CDR1 is SGHTA and CDR2 is FQGNSA. The CDR3 here is CASSSQTLAKNIQYF. CDR3 coding DNA: TGTGCCAGCAGCTCGCAGACTCTAGCCAAAAACATTCAGTACTTC.

About this clone itself: An end of the junction differs from the germline gene, which may be a read error. At the DNA level, this CDR3 is encoded by other sequences in the same sample as well. J is TRBJ1-6 and V is TRBV6-5; D is possibly TRBD1 (5 bases). In germline, CDR1 is MNHEY, CDR2 SVGAGI. The CDR3 spans 15 residues. CDR3: CASQGAGYGNSPLHF. DNA of the CDR3: TGTGCCAGCCAGGGCGCGGGGTATGGAAATTCACCCCTACACTTT.

J is TRBJ2-4 and V is TRBV19, with 10 bases aligning to TRBD1. This CDR3 is built from 19 residues. V lost 5 bases, J lost 0 bases, and 13 bases stayed unmatched. Germline V lookup: CDR1 LNHDA, CDR2 SQIVND (reference sequence). The DNA for the CDR3 is TGTGCCAGTAGTCCACCGCCGGGACAGGGGACCTTAGCCAAAAACATTCAGTACTTC. This sequence encodes CASSPPPGQGTLAKNIQYF.

The chain has TRBV21-1 and TRBJ1-2. TRBV21-1 is a listed pseudogene. The CDR3 totals 11 residues. CDR3 nucleotide sequence: TGTGCCAGAAGCAAAGAGGGGGGGGGCACCTTC. Its protein is CARSKEGGGTF.

The CDR3, as DNA: TGCAGCATATGGACAGTCAACTATGGCTACACCTTC. It translates to CSIWTVNYGYTF. The chain carries TRBV29-1 and TRBJ1-2; D may be TRBD1 (6 bases). Germline assignment: CDR1 SQVTM and CDR2 ANQGSEA. V shed 8 bases and J shed 2 bases, with 12 bases lying between them. This CDR3 spans 12 amino acids.

The chain couples TRBV18 to TRBJ1-4, with D tentatively TRBD1 (5 bases). CDR3 length: 15 residues. V lost 2 bases, J lost 4 bases, and 11 bases lay in between. CDR1 and CDR2 from the germline V gene are KGHSH and LQKENI. In nucleotides, the CDR3 is TGTGCCAGCTCACCAAGCGGGGCGAGTAATGAAAAACTGTTTTTT. This translates into CASSPSGASNEKLFF.